Listed here are 24 T cell receptor beta chains from one sample, sequenced in a study of CD8 T cells in Susac syndrome. RNA amounts of 0.5 to 1 ug underwent reverse transcription with random hexamers. TCRdb reprocessed the immunoSEQ multiplex PCR reads with MiXCR, giving one entry per CDR3 protein. The sample includes over 120,000 distinct CDR3 sequences, more than 85% of them seen just once. Sequenced: CD4+ T cells from PBMCs. These TCRs come from a human donor with Susac syndrome.

The chain has TRBV3-1 and TRBJ2-1; D ambiguous. With 0 bases removed from V and 5 bases from J, the gap between germline ends came to 5 bases. This CDR3 is 13 amino acids long. The germline V gene has CDR1 LGHDT and CDR2 YNNKEL (reference sequence). CDR3 protein: CASSQDFHNEQFF. CDR3 coding DNA: TGTGCCAGCAGCCAAGATTTCCACAATGAGCAGTTCTTC.

The rearrangement uses TRBV15 and TRBJ1-5; 8 positions match TRBD1. Germline assignment: CDR1 LNHNV and CDR2 YYDKDF (reference sequence). With V trimmed by 3 bases and J by 6 bases, 7 bases remained unmatched. CDR3 length equals 15 residues. The CDR3 DNA is TGTGCCACCAGCAGGGATGCAGGGGGCGGTCAGCCCCAGCATTTT. As protein: CATSRDAGGGQPQHF.

The chain recombines TRBV15 with TRBJ2-7, with 9 positions matching TRBD2. This CDR3 spans 16 amino acids. Germline lookup yields CDR1 LNHNV and CDR2 YYDKDF (reference sequence). J lost 3 bases, V lost 5 bases, and 11 bases had no gene match. CDR3 protein: CATSSNRAGGFYEQYF. The CDR3, as DNA: TGTGCCACCAGCTCCAACAGGGCGGGAGGGTTCTACGAGCAGTACTTC.

V usage is TRBV12-3 or TRBV12-4 and J usage is TRBJ1-5, with unresolved D. The germline V and J ends were trimmed by 2 bases and 6 bases, with 8 bases remaining between them. The CDR3 consists of 13 residues. The CDR3: CASSLNLFQPQHF. CDR3 in DNA: TGTGCCAGCAGTTTAAATCTCTTTCAGCCCCAGCATTTT.

The chain has TRBV5-1 and TRBJ2-7; possible D gene TRBD2, 6 bases. CDR3 length equals 15 residues. Germline values: CDR1 SGHRS, CDR2 YFSETQ. The V and J ends lost 3 bases and 0 bases respectively, with 13 bases between them. The CDR3 nucleotides read TGCGCCAGCAGCTCAAAAATCGGGAGCTCCTACGAGCAGTACTTC. Translating gives CASSSKIGSSYEQYF.

J is TRBJ2-7 and V is TRBV29-1; TRBD2 aligns across 8 bases. The CDR3 runs to 12 residues. With V trimmed by 6 bases and J by 6 bases, 7 bases remained unmatched. Per the germline V gene, CDR1 is SQVTM and CDR2 is ANQGSEA. The CDR3 spells CSVRTLAVEQYF. The CDR3 nucleotides are TGCAGCGTCCGGACACTAGCGGTCGAGCAGTACTTC.

This chain joins TRBV19 and TRBJ2-7, with TRBD1 identical over 7 bases. This CDR3 is built from 14 residues. V lost 6 bases and J lost 3; bases outside the gene matches: 8. Per germline, CDR1 LNHDA and CDR2 SQIVND (reference sequence). The CDR3 DNA is TGTGCCAGTAGCGCGCCGGGACAGAACTACGAGCAGTACTTC. Translating it yields CASSAPGQNYEQYF. The full variable domain, completed using reference TRBV19 and TRBJ2-7, is DGGITQSPKYLFRKEGQNVTLSCEQNLNHDAMYWYRQDPGQGLRLIYYSQIVNDFQKGDIAEGYSVSREKKESFPLTVTSAQKNPTAFYLCASSAPGQNYEQYFGPGTRLTVT.

The chain employs TRBV18 and TRBJ1-1; D uncertain. Germline V gene lookup returns CDR1 KGHSH and CDR2 LQKENI. There are 13 residues in the CDR3. Trimming pared 6 bases from V and 0 bases from J, leaving 8 bases between. CDR3 protein: CASSSDLNTEAFF. CDR3 bases: TGTGCCAGCTCGTCGGACCTGAACACTGAAGCTTTCTTT.

This chain joins TRBV13 and TRBJ1-1; D unresolved. The CDR3 covers 13 residues. CDR1 is PRHDT and CDR2 is FYEKMQ in the germline V gene (reference sequence). Between the trimmed V and J ends, which lost 4 bases and 1 base, there was a span of 7 bases. The CDR3 DNA is TGTGCCAGCAGCTCATCTCAGAACACTGAAGCTTTCTTT. Protein product: CASSSSQNTEAFF.

The chain has TRBV15 and TRBJ2-7; no clear D gene. Germline V gene data show CDR1 as LNHNV and CDR2 as YYDKDF (reference sequence). With 0 bases removed from V and 7 bases from J, the gap between germline ends came to 13 bases. This CDR3 is 14 amino acids long. The CDR3 DNA sequence: TGTGCCACCAGCAGAGAAGGCCGCTGGGGAGAGCAGTACTTC. Protein product: CATSREGRWGEQYF.

DNA for the CDR3: TGTGCCAGCAGTGAAGGCGAGGGGACGAACCAAGAGACCCAGTACTTC. It is translated as CASSEGEGTNQETQYF. The chain combines TRBV25-1 with TRBJ2-5, with D perhaps given as TRBD1 or TRBD2 (5 bases each). This CDR3 region has 16 residues. From germline, CDR1 is MGHDK and CDR2 SYGVNS. Trimming left V 2 bases short and J 0 bases short, with 13 bases between.

This chain uses TRBV12-3 or TRBV12-4 with TRBJ2-1, with 7 bases lining up with TRBD1. The CDR3 is made up of 15 amino acids. V lost 5 bases to trimming and J lost 4 bases; unmatched junction nucleotides: 8. The CDR3 coding sequence is TGTGCCAGCAGTAATACCGGGACAGAGTACAATGAGCAGTTCTTC. This gives the protein CASSNTGTEYNEQFF.

The chain is built from TRBV25-1 and TRBJ2-7, with TRBD1 matching 8 bases. The CDR3 covers 14 residues. The V and J ends lost 5 bases and 2 bases, in that order; junction bases with no gene match: 5. Germline assignment: CDR1 MGHDK and CDR2 SYGVNS. CDR3 sequence: CASSQEQGAYEQYF. The DNA for the CDR3 is TGTGCCAGCAGTCAAGAACAGGGGGCCTACGAGCAGTACTTC.

This chain uses TRBV7-9 with TRBJ2-7; 16 bases fit TRBD2. Germline lookup yields CDR1 SEHNR and CDR2 FQNEAQ (reference sequence). V lost 3 bases, J lost 5 bases, and 1 base stayed unmatched. The CDR3 runs 15 residues. For the CDR3, the DNA is TGTGCCAGCAGCTTGGGACTAGCGGGAGGGGACGAGCAGTACTTC. Protein: CASSLGLAGGDEQYF.

This chain joins TRBV18 and TRBJ1-1; D perhaps matches TRBD1 (5 bases). Germline V gene data show CDR1 as KGHSH and CDR2 as LQKENI. V was clipped by 2 bases and J by 4 bases, with 11 bases between them. The CDR3 covers 14 residues. The CDR3 coding sequence is TGTGCCAGCTCACCATGGGGCCTTGGCACTGAAGCTTTCTTT. Translated, it gives CASSPWGLGTEAFF.

The chain couples TRBV19 to TRBJ1-1; perhaps TRBD1 as D (6 bases). CDR1 and CDR2 (germline): LNHDA, SQIVND (reference sequence). The CDR3 totals 14 residues. Between the trimmed V and J ends, which lost 5 bases and 4 bases, there was a span of 14 bases. CDR3 in DNA: TGTGCCAGTAGTCCCGGACAGTGGACCACTGAAGCTTTCTTT. It is translated as CASSPGQWTTEAFF.

CDR3 DNA: TGCAGTGCGGCGAGAGGGACAGGGCGCAATCAGCCCCAGCATTTT. Amino acids: CSAARGTGRNQPQHF. The genes are TRBV20-1 and TRBJ1-5; TRBD1 matches at 9 bases. This CDR3 is built from 15 residues. The germline V gene encodes CDR1 DFQATT and CDR2 SNEGSKA (reference sequence). V shed 6 bases and J 2 bases; nucleotides not matched to a gene: 8.

The J gene is TRBJ2-2, the V gene TRBV10-3; 8 bases map to TRBD2. Germline V gives CDR1 ENHRY, CDR2 SYGVKD. V gave up 11 bases and J gave up 6 bases; unmatched junction bases: 11. The CDR3 length is 14 residues. The CDR3 spells CAHQWGLGAGELFF. The CDR3, as DNA: TGTGCCCATCAGTGGGGACTAGGAGCCGGGGAGCTGTTTTTT.

V usage is TRBV20-1 and J usage is TRBJ1-1, with D hard to call. The CDR3 spans 14 residues. V lost 5 bases and J lost 0, with 13 bases in between. Germline V lookup: CDR1 DFQATT, CDR2 SNEGSKA (reference sequence). The CDR3 spells CSAAEGYVNTEAFF. In DNA form, the CDR3 reads TGCAGTGCTGCTGAAGGGTACGTGAACACTGAAGCTTTCTTT.

This clonotype appeared once. The chain couples TRBV11-2 to TRBJ1-1; no clear D. CDR3 length: 15 amino acids. Germline values: CDR1 SGHAT, CDR2 FQNNGV. Trimming cost V 5 bases and J 0 bases, with 13 bases left between them. DNA for the CDR3: TGTGCCAGCAGCCGATACGGTTCAATGAACACTGAAGCTTTCTTT. Translated, it gives CASSRYGSMNTEAFF.

This chain uses TRBV25-1 with TRBJ2-1; 11 bases are shared with TRBD2. Trimming at V came to 2 bases and at J to 2 bases, leaving 5 bases not matched to a gene. The CDR3 sequence is 17 residues long. Germline CDR1 reads MGHDK; CDR2 reads SYGVNS. Here the CDR3 DNA reads TGTGCCAGCAGTGAACGGACTAGCGGGCCTCCCTACAATGAGCAGTTCTTC. Protein sequence: CASSERTSGPPYNEQFF.

The chain is built from TRBV9 and TRBJ1-3; D not resolved. The ends were cut back, 1 base at V and 4 bases at J, with 3 bases in the middle. CDR1 and CDR2 (germline): SGDLS, YYNGEE. The CDR3 has 12 amino acids. Here the CDR3 DNA reads TGTGCCAGCAGCGTACCAGGAAACACCATATATTTT. This translates into CASSVPGNTIYF.

In its sample, this clonotype was seen once. The V and J genes are TRBV29-1 and TRBJ2-5; the D is unclear. Between the trimmed V and J ends, which lost 1 base and 4 bases, there was a span of 10 bases. Per germline, CDR1 SQVTM and CDR2 ANQGSEA. The CDR3 is 13 amino acids. Here the CDR3 reads CSVEGAVGETQYF. DNA for the CDR3: TGCAGCGTTGAAGGGGCTGTCGGAGAGACCCAGTACTTC.

V is TRBV30 and J is TRBJ1-2; no clear D. The CDR3 length is 12 residues. Trimming removed 0 bases from V and 5 bases from J, with 7 bases in between. CDR1 is GTSNPN, CDR2 SVGIG, per germline (reference sequence). The CDR3 DNA reads TGTGCCTGGAGTGTAAGAGTTTATGGCTACACCTTC. This encodes CAWSVRVYGYTF.